The 32 T cell receptor beta chains listed next were all sequenced from one sample in a study of blood T cell repertoires in COVID-19. TCRdb's table, derived via immunoSEQ multiplex PCR, lists solely in-frame clones and lacks some. The sample lists under 150,000 clones; roughly 76% were seen once. The specimen was peripheral blood. The source of these receptors is an elderly man with acute or convalescent COVID-19.

The chain recombines TRBV15 with TRBJ1-4; TRBD1 agrees at 7 bases. The CDR3 sequence is 16 residues long. The germline CDR1 and CDR2 sequences are LNHNV and YYDKDF (reference sequence). Trimming at V came to 0 bases and at J to 8 bases, leaving 9 bases not matched to a gene. CDR3 sequence (DNA): TGTGCCACCAGCAGAGAATATGGGACAGTACAAGAAAAACTGTTTTTT. This gives the protein CATSREYGTVQEKLFF.

The chain combines TRBV4-2 with TRBJ2-2, with a weak D call TRBD1 (5 bases). Looked up from germline, CDR1 is LGHNA and CDR2 is YNFKEQ. V was trimmed by 11 bases and J by 5 bases, leaving 9 bases between them. The CDR3 consists of 11 residues. The DNA of the CDR3 is TGTGCCGCGAAGGGGACCGGGGAGCTGTTTTTT. Its protein is CAAKGTGELFF.

The chain uses TRBV4-3 and TRBJ2-7; 13 bases map to TRBD2. The germline V gene encodes CDR1 LGHNA and CDR2 YSLEER. The CDR3 consists of 15 residues. Trimming cost V 1 base and J 3 bases; bases outside gene matches: 0. The DNA of the CDR3 is TGCGCCAGCAGCCAAGGGACTAGCGGGGGCTACGAGCAGTACTTC. Its translation is CASSQGTSGGYEQYF.

The table lists this clone with a few counts. This chain connects TRBV5-4 to TRBJ2-2, with D unclear. The CDR3 has 14 amino acids. CDR1 SGHNT and CDR2 YYREEE come from the germline V gene (reference sequence). V was shortened by 0 bases and J by 4 bases, with 7 bases between the two germline ends. The CDR3, as DNA: TGTGCCAGCAGCTTGGAAAGTAGCACCGGGGAGCTGTTTTTT. Translating it yields CASSLESSTGELFF.

This clone came up a few times. The chain uses TRBV6-5 and TRBJ1-6; TRBD1 is a possible D gene (5 bases). Trimming cost V 0 bases and J 7 bases, with 10 bases left between them. Germline V gene sequence: CDR1 MNHEY, CDR2 SVGAGI. This CDR3 has 15 residues. CDR3 DNA sequence: TGTGCCAGCAGTTACTCGAGGCGGGGGAATTCACCCCTCCACTTT. Translated: CASSYSRRGNSPLHF.

J is TRBJ2-6 and V is TRBV9, with 7 bases that match TRBD1. The V gene's germline CDR1 is SGDLS and CDR2 YYNGEE. The CDR3 length is 18 residues. Trimming removed 3 bases from V and 4 bases from J; junction bases left unmatched: 13. The CDR3 nucleotides are TGTGCCAGCAGCGCTTATACAGGGGCAGGATCCGGGGCCAACGTCCTGACTTTC. Translation: CASSAYTGAGSGANVLTF. The full variable domain, with the rest looked up from reference TRBV9 and TRBJ2-6, is DSGVTQTPKHLITATGQRVTLRCSPRSGDLSVYWYQQSLDQGLQFLIQYYNGEERAKGNILERFSAQQFPDLHSELNLSSLELGDSALYFCASSAYTGAGSGANVLTFGAGSRLTVL.

The chain employs TRBV5-4 and TRBJ1-1, with 8 bases aligning to TRBD1. Trimming cost V 0 bases and J 5 bases; bases outside gene matches: 6. Per the germline V gene, CDR1 is SGHNT and CDR2 is YYREEE (reference sequence). The CDR3 loop spans 15 amino acids. CDR3 in amino acids: CASSLVDRGWTEAFF. Here the CDR3 DNA reads TGTGCCAGCAGCTTGGTTGACAGGGGTTGGACTGAAGCTTTCTTT.

The chain has TRBV7-2 and TRBJ2-3; the D gene is possibly TRBD2 (5 bases). This CDR3 has 18 residues. Germline CDR1 and CDR2: SGHTA and FQGNSA. V shed 2 bases and J shed 7 bases, with 25 bases lying between them. The chain's CDR3 is CASSLNPYKETILYTQYF. In nucleotides, the CDR3 is TGTGCCAGCAGCTTAAACCCCTACAAAGAGACTATCTTGTATACGCAGTATTTT.

The chain recombines TRBV5-1 with TRBJ2-2, with D possibly being TRBD2 (6 bases). Trimming stripped 4 bases from V and 2 bases from J, with 12 bases between. The CDR3 contains 15 residues. CDR1 is SGHRS and CDR2 is YFSETQ in the germline V gene. In nucleotides, the CDR3 is TGCGCCAGCAGCGCAACGGGACTCAACACCGGGGAGCTGTTTTTT. Translated, it gives CASSATGLNTGELFF.

The sample holds a few counts of this clone. The chain recombines TRBV21-1 with TRBJ1-6; the listed D gene, TRBD1, was not tested against the DNA. TRBV21-1 is a documented pseudogene. This CDR3 is built from 18 residues. The CDR3 reads CASSLWGRPSSYNSPLHF. The DNA for the CDR3 is TGTGCCAGCAGCTTGTGGGGCCGCCCGAGCTCCTATAATTCACCCCTCCACTTT.

This clone was recorded a few times. This chain uses TRBV6-1 with TRBJ1-5, with no clear D. The CDR3 covers 12 residues. Trimming stripped 2 bases from V and 4 bases from J, with 3 bases between. Germline-derived CDR1 and CDR2 are MNHNS and SASEGT. The CDR3 loop reads CASSELNQPQHF. CDR3 bases: TGTGCCAGCAGTGAACTAAATCAGCCCCAGCATTTT.

The chain combines TRBV2 with TRBJ1-4; 7 positions agree with TRBD1. V dropped 3 bases and J dropped 5; count of bases not matched to a gene: 6. CDR3 length: 15 amino acids. Germline lookup yields CDR1 SNHLY and CDR2 FYNNEI. CDR3 amino acids: CASSERTGVNEKLFF. CDR3 bases: TGTGCCAGCAGTGAGCGGACAGGCGTCAATGAAAAACTGTTTTTT.

The DNA for the CDR3 is TGCGCCAGCAGCCGAAGGACTAGCGGTGAGGATACGCAGTATTTT. Amino acid sequence: CASSRRTSGEDTQYF. This sequence joins TRBV4-1 and TRBJ2-3, with 10 bases lining up with TRBD2. CDR3 length: 15 amino acids. The germline V gene has CDR1 MGHRA and CDR2 YSYEKL. Trimming took 4 bases from V and 6 from J; bases not matched to a gene: 7.

V and J are TRBV19 and TRBJ1-6, with 8 bases fitting TRBD1. The V gene's germline CDR1 is LNHDA and CDR2 SQIVND (reference sequence). The CDR3 contains 14 residues. Trimming removed 8 bases from V and 7 bases from J; junction bases left unmatched: 7. CDR3 sequence (DNA): TGTGCCAGTCAGACCCGGGACAGGAATTCACCCCTCCACTTT. Residues: CASQTRDRNSPLHF.

A few counts support this clone. The rearrangement joins TRBV11-2 to TRBJ2-7; perhaps TRBD2 as D (6 bases). V shed 5 bases and J shed 2 bases, with 13 bases lying between them. Germline loops: CDR1 SGHAT, CDR2 FQNNGV. The CDR3 extends over 14 amino acids. The CDR3 DNA is TGTGCCAGCAGCACTCGGGGGAATGCCTACGAGCAGTACTTC. It specifies CASSTRGNAYEQYF.

The gene calls are TRBV5-6 and TRBJ2-7; 8 positions match TRBD2. Germline trimming cut 4 bases from V and 2 bases from J; bases unmatched to any gene: 5. This CDR3 has 14 amino acids. CDR1 and CDR2 (germline): SGHDT, YYEEEE. The CDR3 loop is CASSVTSGTYEQYF. CDR3 in DNA: TGTGCCAGCAGCGTAACTAGCGGAACCTACGAGCAGTACTTC.

The chain uses TRBV19 and TRBJ1-1; tentatively, D is TRBD1 (5 bases). The V end lost 4 bases, the J end lost 7 bases, and 13 bases lay between the germline ends. This CDR3 has 13 residues. Germline loops: CDR1 LNHDA, CDR2 SQIVND (reference sequence). CDR3 DNA sequence: TGTGCCAGTAGTACCCCCGTCGACAGTGAAGCTTTCTTT. Amino acid sequence: CASSTPVDSEAFF.

The CDR3 bases are TGTGCCAGCAGCCGAGGGGGCGCCGGGGAGCTGTTTTTT. Amino acid sequence: CASSRGGAGELFF. This chain uses TRBV6-5 with TRBJ2-2; 7 positions match TRBD1. V gave up 6 bases and J gave up 6 bases; unmatched junction bases: 4. The CDR3 totals 13 residues. Germline V gene data show CDR1 as MNHEY and CDR2 as SVGAGI.

This clone has only a few counts. A single base separates this from a much larger clone, so it may be a read error. Within the sample, other DNA sequences also encode this same CDR3. This rearrangement joins TRBV5-6 to TRBJ2-2, with 9 bases aligning to TRBD1. CDR1 and CDR2 (germline): SGHDT, YYEEEE. V shed 4 bases and J 2 bases; nucleotides not matched to a gene: 3. This CDR3 comprises 15 residues. This CDR3 reads CASSPGQGNTGELFF. In nucleotides, the CDR3 is TGTGCCAGCAGCCCGGGACAGGGCAACACCGGGGAGCTGTTTTTT.

Turning to this clone: This same CDR3 is encoded by further DNA sequences in the sample. The CDR3 DNA is TGCAGCGTGGGAGGACAGGGCGGCACCGGGGAGCTGTTTTTT. It encodes CSVGGQGGTGELFF. The chain links TRBV29-1 to TRBJ2-2, with 8 bases that match TRBD1. Germline assignment: CDR1 SQVTM and CDR2 ANQGSEA. The V and J ends lost 6 bases and 4 bases, in that order; junction bases with no gene match: 7. The CDR3 runs to 14 residues.

This chain links TRBV2 with TRBJ2-7; the match to TRBD1 covers 7 bases. Germline V gene lookup returns CDR1 SNHLY and CDR2 FYNNEI. The CDR3 loop spans 14 amino acids. V lost 8 bases and J lost 2; bases outside the gene matches: 9. The CDR3 protein is CASRDRVPTYEQYF. In nucleotides, the CDR3 is TGTGCCAGCCGAGACAGGGTCCCTACCTACGAGCAGTACTTC.

Turning to this clone: Mismatch with germline at one junction end may stem from a read error. In nucleotides, the CDR3 is TGTGCCAGCAGCTCCTACCCCAGCGAAGCTTTTTTT. It translates to CASSSYPSEAFF. V gene TRBV11-2 combines with J gene TRBJ1-1; D unclear. The CDR3 has 12 amino acids. In germline, CDR1 is SGHAT, CDR2 FQNNGV.

This clone turned up a few times. The sample carries other DNA sequences with the same CDR3. V usage is TRBV15 and J usage is TRBJ1-1, with TRBD1 as a possible D gene (5 bases). This CDR3 contains 15 residues. Trimming removed 1 base at V and 0 bases at J, with 9 bases between. The germline V gene encodes CDR1 LNHNV and CDR2 YYDKDF (reference sequence). This CDR3 reads CATSRGDSLNTEAFF. In nucleotides, the CDR3 is TGTGCCACCAGCAGAGGGGACTCTCTGAACACTGAAGCTTTCTTT. Variable domain in full (rest from reference TRBV15 and TRBJ1-1): DAMVIQNPRYQVTQFGKPVTLSCSQTLNHNVMYWYQQKSSQAPKLLFHYYDKDFNNEADTPDNFQSRRPNTSFCFLDIRSPGLGDTAMYLCATSRGDSLNTEAFFGQGTRLTVV.

The V and J genes are TRBV9 and TRBJ2-3; D is unclear. The CDR3 is made up of 14 amino acids. The germline V gene has CDR1 SGDLS and CDR2 YYNGEE. V was pared by 0 bases and J by 6 bases, with 11 bases between. The CDR3 nucleotides read TGTGCCAGCAGCGTAGGTTCCCGAGAGGATACGCAGTATTTT. Protein sequence: CASSVGSREDTQYF.

The chain recombines TRBV9 with TRBJ2-2; the D gene is possibly TRBD1 (5 bases). Deletions cut 0 bases from V and 4 bases from J, with 10 bases between. Per the germline V gene, CDR1 is SGDLS and CDR2 is YYNGEE. The CDR3 runs to 15 residues. In nucleotides, the CDR3 is TGTGCCAGCAGCGTAGGGGGCGCGTTCACCGGGGAGCTGTTTTTT. Its translation is CASSVGGAFTGELFF. The full variable domain, in which reference TRBV9 and TRBJ2-2 provide the parts outside the CDR3, is DSGVTQTPKHLITATGQRVTLRCSPRSGDLSVYWYQQSLDQGLQFLIQYYNGEERAKGNILERFSAQQFPDLHSELNLSSLELGDSALYFCASSVGGAFTGELFFGEGSRLTVL.

This clone has only a few counts. The chain recombines TRBV5-6 with TRBJ1-2, with D possibly being TRBD1 (5 bases). This CDR3 has 15 residues. The germline gives CDR1 SGHDT, CDR2 YYEEEE. V was clipped by 0 bases and J by 3 bases, with 12 bases between them. The CDR3 protein is CASSLGVRGDYGYTF. DNA for the CDR3: TGTGCCAGCAGCTTGGGGGTACGGGGGGACTATGGCTACACCTTC.

This sequence joins TRBV27 and TRBJ2-7; 13 bases fit TRBD2. CDR1 is MNHEY and CDR2 is SMNVEV in the germline V gene (reference sequence). Trimming at V came to 6 bases and at J to 7 bases, leaving 9 bases not matched to a gene. CDR3 length equals 15 residues. The CDR3 loop reads CASSLTSGGAYEQYF. In DNA form, the CDR3 reads TGTGCCAGCAGCCTCACTAGCGGGGGGGCGTATGAGCAGTACTTC.

V gene TRBV6-5 combines with J gene TRBJ2-1; 10 bases line up with TRBD1. Germline V gene sequence: CDR1 MNHEY, CDR2 SVGAGI. Trimming took 6 bases from V and 6 from J; bases not matched to a gene: 5. The CDR3 contains 14 residues. In nucleotides, the CDR3 is TGTGCCAGCAGCAAGGGACAGGGGTTCAATGAGCAGTTCTTC. Amino acid sequence: CASSKGQGFNEQFF.

The gene calls are TRBV5-5 and TRBJ2-7; no firm D call. Trimming took off 5 bases at V and 3 bases at J, with 15 bases between the two ends. This CDR3 spans 14 amino acids. CDR1 and CDR2 from the germline V gene are SGHKS and YYEKEE (reference sequence). CDR3 DNA sequence: TGTGCCAGCAGTACAGTTGGGTCCAACTACGAGCAGTACTTC. Protein sequence: CASSTVGSNYEQYF.

This chain uses TRBV19 with TRBJ2-2; TRBD1 matches at 8 bases. Unmatched junction bases numbered 6, after V lost 3 bases and J lost 0 bases. Germline lookup yields CDR1 LNHDA and CDR2 SQIVND (reference sequence). This CDR3 is built from 17 residues. The CDR3 here is CASSIDRGSPNTGELFF. The CDR3 DNA reads TGTGCCAGTAGTATCGACAGGGGCTCCCCGAACACCGGGGAGCTGTTTTTT.

Points on this clone: The sample holds other DNA sequences that translate to the same CDR3. The chain is built from TRBV5-1 and TRBJ1-2, with D hard to call. This CDR3 is built from 13 residues. The V gene's germline CDR1 is SGHRS and CDR2 YFSETQ. V dropped 0 bases and J dropped 3 bases, with 6 bases sitting between them. The CDR3 spells CASSLGGDYGYTF. CDR3 nucleotide sequence: TGCGCCAGCAGCTTGGGGGGAGACTATGGCTACACCTTC.

This chain connects TRBV7-2 to TRBJ2-1, with TRBD1 matching over 8 bases. With V trimmed by 4 bases and J by 11 bases, 13 bases remained unmatched. The CDR3 spans 15 residues. CDR1 and CDR2 (germline): SGHTA, FQGNSA. The chain's CDR3 is CASSSTGTGGEQQFF. For the CDR3, the DNA is TGTGCCAGCAGCTCAACCGGGACAGGAGGCGAACAGCAGTTCTTC.